This TCR beta chain appears in the sequencing data of a study of blood T cells in healthy people across ages. Total RNA extracted from each sample amounted to at least 6 micrograms. The use of a sample-barcoded 5' primer and a J-beta primer mix characterized a second PCR of about 7 to 12 cycles. TCRdb redid the calling of the 5' RACE reads with MiXCR, one entry per CDR3 protein. This table has 1.5 million to 2 million distinct CDR3 sequences, around 35% appearing once. V lost 1 base to trimming and J lost 0 bases, with 10 bases between them. This CDR3 has 15 residues. The germline CDR1 and CDR2 sequences are SQVTM and ANQGSEA.

The sequence was obtained from a woman younger than 45 in good health. The specimen was blood. The chain combines TRBV29-1 with TRBJ2-1; D perhaps matches TRBD2 (5 bases). The CDR3 DNA is TGCAGCGTTGAAGGACGGAGGAACTCCTACAATGAGCAGTTCTTC. Its translation: CSVEGRRNSYNEQFF.